This T cell receptor beta chain was documented in a study of cytomegalovirus exposure and HLA in healthy donors. PCR amplification relied on 60 Vbeta primers (plus 13 Jbeta primers). Repertoires were generated with immunoSEQ multiplex PCR, while TCRdb's copy carries only in-frame clones and drops some. There are over 75,000 clones in the sample; less than 75% occur only once, and roughly 2.2% lies in the top ten. CDR3 length: 15 residues. From germline, CDR1 is MNHEY and CDR2 SVGAGI. V shed 6 bases, J shed 5 bases, and the junction held 11 bases outside the gene matches. Source material: PBMCs. The chain employs TRBV6-5 and TRBJ1-2; 8 bases line up with TRBD1. The sequence was obtained from a man aged 25 to 40 in good health and CMV-seronegative. This CDR3 is CASSRGTGQAYGYTF. CDR3 in DNA: TGTGCCAGCAGCCGGGGGACAGGCCAGGCGTATGGCTACACCTTC.